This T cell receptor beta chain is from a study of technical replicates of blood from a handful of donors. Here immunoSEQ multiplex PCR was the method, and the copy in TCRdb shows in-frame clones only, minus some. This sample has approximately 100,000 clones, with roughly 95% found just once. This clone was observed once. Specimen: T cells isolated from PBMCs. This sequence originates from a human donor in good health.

The CDR3 DNA follows: TGTGCCAGCAGTTCGACCGGGACAGGGATAACCTACGAGCAGTACTTC. Translating gives CASSSTGTGITYEQYF. J is TRBJ2-7 and V is TRBV27, with TRBD1 identical over 9 bases. CDR3 size: 16 residues. Germline CDR1 is MNHEY and CDR2 is SMNVEV (reference sequence). Trimming removed 4 bases from V and 2 bases from J; junction bases left unmatched: 9.